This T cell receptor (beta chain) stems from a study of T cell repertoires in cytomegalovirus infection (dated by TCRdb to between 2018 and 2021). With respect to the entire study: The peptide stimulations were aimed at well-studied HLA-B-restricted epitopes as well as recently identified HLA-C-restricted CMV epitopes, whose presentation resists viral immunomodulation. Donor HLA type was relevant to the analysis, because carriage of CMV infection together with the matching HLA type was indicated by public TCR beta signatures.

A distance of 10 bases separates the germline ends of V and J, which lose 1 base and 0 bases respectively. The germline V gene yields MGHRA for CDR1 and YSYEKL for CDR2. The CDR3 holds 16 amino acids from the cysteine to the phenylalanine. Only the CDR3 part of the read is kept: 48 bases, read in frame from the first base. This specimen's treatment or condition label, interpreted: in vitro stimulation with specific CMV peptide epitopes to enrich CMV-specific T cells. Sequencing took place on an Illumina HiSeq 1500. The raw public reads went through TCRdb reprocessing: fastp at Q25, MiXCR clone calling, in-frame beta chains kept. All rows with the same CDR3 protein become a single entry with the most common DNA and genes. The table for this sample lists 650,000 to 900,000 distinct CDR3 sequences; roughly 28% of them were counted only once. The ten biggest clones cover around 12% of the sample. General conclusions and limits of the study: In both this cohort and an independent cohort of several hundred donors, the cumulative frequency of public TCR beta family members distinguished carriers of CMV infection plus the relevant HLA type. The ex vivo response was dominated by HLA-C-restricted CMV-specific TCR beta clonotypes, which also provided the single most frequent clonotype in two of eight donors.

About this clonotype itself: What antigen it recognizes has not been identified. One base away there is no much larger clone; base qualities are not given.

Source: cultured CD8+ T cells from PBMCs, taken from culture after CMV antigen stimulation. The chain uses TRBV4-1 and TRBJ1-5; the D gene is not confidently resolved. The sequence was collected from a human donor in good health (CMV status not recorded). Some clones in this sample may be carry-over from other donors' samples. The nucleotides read TGCGCCAGCAGCCAAGGCGGGTTTCCTAGCAATCAGCCCCAGCATTTT. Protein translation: CASSQGGFPSNQPQHF.